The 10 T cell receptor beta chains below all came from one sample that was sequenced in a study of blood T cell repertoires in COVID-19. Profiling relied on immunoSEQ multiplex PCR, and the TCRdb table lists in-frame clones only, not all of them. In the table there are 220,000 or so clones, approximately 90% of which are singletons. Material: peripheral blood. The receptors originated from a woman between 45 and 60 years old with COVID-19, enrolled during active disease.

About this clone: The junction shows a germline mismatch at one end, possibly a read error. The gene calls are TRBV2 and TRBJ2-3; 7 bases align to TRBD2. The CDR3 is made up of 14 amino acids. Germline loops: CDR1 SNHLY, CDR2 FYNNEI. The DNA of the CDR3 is TGTGCCAGCAGTAAAGCGGGGAGTGTGGATACGCAGTATTTT. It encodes CASSKAGSVDTQYF.

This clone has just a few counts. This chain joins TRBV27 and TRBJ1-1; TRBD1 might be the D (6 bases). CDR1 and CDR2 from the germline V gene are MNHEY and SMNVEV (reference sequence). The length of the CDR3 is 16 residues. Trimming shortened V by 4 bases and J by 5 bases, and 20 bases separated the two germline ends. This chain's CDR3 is CASSSPDRYEETEAFF. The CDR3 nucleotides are TGTGCCAGCAGTTCCCCTGACAGGTACGAGGAAACTGAAGCTTTCTTT.

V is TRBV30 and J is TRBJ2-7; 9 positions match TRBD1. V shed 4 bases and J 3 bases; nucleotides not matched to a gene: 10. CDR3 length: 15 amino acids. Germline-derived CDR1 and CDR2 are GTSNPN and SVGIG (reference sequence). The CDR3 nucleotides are TGTGCCTGGAAGCTAAACAGGGGGCCAAACTACGAGCAGTACTTC. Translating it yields CAWKLNRGPNYEQYF.

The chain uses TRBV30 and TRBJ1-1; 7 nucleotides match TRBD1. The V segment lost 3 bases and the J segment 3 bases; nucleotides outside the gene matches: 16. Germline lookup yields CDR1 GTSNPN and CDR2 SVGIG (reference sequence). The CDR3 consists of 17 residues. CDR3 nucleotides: TGTGCCTGGAGCGTAGGGACAGCCCTCCGCACGGACACTGAAGCTTTCTTT. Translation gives CAWSVGTALRTDTEAFF.

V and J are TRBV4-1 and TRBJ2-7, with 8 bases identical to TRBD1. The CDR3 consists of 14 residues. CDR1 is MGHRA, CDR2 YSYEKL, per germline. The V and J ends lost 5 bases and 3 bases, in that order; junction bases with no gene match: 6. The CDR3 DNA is TGCGCCAGCAGCGCCCGGACAGGGAGCTACGAGCAGTACTTC. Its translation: CASSARTGSYEQYF.

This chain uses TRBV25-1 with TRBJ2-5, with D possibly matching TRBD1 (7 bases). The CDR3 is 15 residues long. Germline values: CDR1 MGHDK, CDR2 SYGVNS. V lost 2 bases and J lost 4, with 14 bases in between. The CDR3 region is CASSERRGEAETQYF. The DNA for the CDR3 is TGTGCCAGCAGTGAACGCAGGGGGGAAGCAGAGACCCAGTACTTC. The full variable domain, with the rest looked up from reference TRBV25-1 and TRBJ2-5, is EADIYQTPRYLVIGTGKKITLECSQTMGHDKMYWYQQDPGMELHLIHYSYGVNSTEKGDLSSESTVSRIRTEHFPLTLESARPSHTSQYLCASSERRGEAETQYFGPGTRLLVL.

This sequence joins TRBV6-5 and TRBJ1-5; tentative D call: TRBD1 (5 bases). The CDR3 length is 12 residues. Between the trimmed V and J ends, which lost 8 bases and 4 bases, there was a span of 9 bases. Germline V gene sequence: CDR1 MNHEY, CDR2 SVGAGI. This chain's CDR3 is CASRGGNQPQHF. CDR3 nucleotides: TGTGCCAGCCGGGGGGGAAATCAGCCCCAGCATTTT.

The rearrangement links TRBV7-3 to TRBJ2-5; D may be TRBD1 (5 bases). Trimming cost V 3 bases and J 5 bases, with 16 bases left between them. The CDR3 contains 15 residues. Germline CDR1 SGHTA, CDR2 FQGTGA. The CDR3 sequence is CASSFSAMKGETQYF. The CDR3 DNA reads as TGTGCCAGCAGCTTTTCGGCCATGAAGGGGGAGACCCAGTACTTC.

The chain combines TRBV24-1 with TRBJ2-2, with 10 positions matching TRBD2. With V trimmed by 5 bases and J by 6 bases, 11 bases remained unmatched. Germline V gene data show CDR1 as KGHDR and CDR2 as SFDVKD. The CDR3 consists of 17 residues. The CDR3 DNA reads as TGTGCCACCAGTGCCGTTCTAGCGGGGGTTGACGCCGGGGAGCTGTTTTTT. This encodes CATSAVLAGVDAGELFF.

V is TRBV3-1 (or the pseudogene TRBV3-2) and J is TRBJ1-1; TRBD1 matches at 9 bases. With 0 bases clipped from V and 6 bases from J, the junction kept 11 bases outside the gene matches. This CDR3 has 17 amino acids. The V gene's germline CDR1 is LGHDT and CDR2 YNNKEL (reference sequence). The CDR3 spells CASSQDIGTGKTSEAFF. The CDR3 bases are TGTGCCAGCAGCCAAGATATCGGGACAGGGAAAACTTCTGAAGCTTTCTTT.